These T cell receptor beta chains were read from a single sample in a study of breast tumors, draining lymph nodes, adjacent tissues. TCRdb processed the multiplex PCR reads anew with MiXCR; each CDR3 protein has one entry. There are some 100,000 distinct CDR3 sequences in the sample; over 20% occur only once, and around 1.3% lies in the top ten. The specimen sequenced was axillary lymph node tissue. These receptors originate from a female donor with breast cancer. Some clones in this sample may be carry-over from other donors' samples. Both conserved end residues are part of each CDR3. The D gene is left open where the match is weak. The size of a clone is reported for some rows only, either as once, few or many, or as a class for expanded clones.

TRBV10-3	many	NA	TRBJ1-2	CAISDQGGYTF	TGTGCCATCAGTGATCAGGGTGGCTACACCTTC
TRBV7-2	many	TRBD2	TRBJ2-7	CASSQGLAGVEQYF	TGTGCCAGCAGTCAGGGACTAGCGGGAGTCGAGCAGTACTTC
TRBV5-6	NA	NA	TRBJ1-4	CASSFGGADEKLLF	TGTGCCAGCAGCTTCGGGGGGGCGGATGAAAAACTGCTTTTT
TRBV12-3/TRBV12-4	many	NA	TRBJ2-2	CASSALTGNTGELFF	TGTGCCAGCAGTGCCCTCACAGGGAACACCGGGGAGCTGTTTTTT
TRBV5-1	NA	TRBD1	TRBJ1-1	CASSRQGNTEAFF	TGCGCCAGCAGCAGACAGGGGAACACTGAAGCTTTCTTT
TRBV28	NA	NA	TRBJ2-1	CAVGDNEQFF	TGTGCTGTGGGAGACAATGAGCAGTTCTTC
TRBV20-1	many	TRBD2	TRBJ2-1	CSASEAGGRDEQFF	TGCAGTGCTAGTGAGGCGGGGGGGAGGGATGAGCAGTTCTTC
TRBV9	many	TRBD2	TRBJ2-1	CASSELAGVGNEQFF	TGTGCCAGCAGTGAGCTAGCGGGAGTGGGAAATGAGCAGTTCTTC
TRBV18	few	NA	TRBJ2-7	CASSQSKGYEQYF	TGTGCCAGCTCACAGAGCAAGGGCTACGAGCAGTACTTC
TRBV19	many	TRBD1	TRBJ1-5	CASSIGQGATWQPQHF	TGTGCCAGTAGTATAGGGCAGGGGGCGACGTGGCAGCCCCAGCATTTT
TRBV14	few	NA	TRBJ2-2	CASSRIRKGIGELFF	TGTGCCAGCAGCCGAATCAGAAAGGGCATCGGGGAGCTGTTTTTT
TRBV2	many	TRBD1	TRBJ1-4	CASRVTGGEKLFF	TGTGCCAGCAGGGTGACAGGGGGTGAAAAACTGTTTTTT
TRBV24-1	many	NA	TRBJ2-1	CATSDRDRGSYNEQFF	TGTGCCACCAGTGACCGCGACAGAGGCTCCTACAATGAGCAGTTCTTC
TRBV28	NA	NA	TRBJ1-6	CASSPALLNSPLHF	TGTGCCAGCAGTCCCGCCCTCCTTAATTCACCCCTCCACTTT
TRBV6-6	many	NA	TRBJ2-7	CASSPGRIYEQYF	TGTGCCAGCAGTCCAGGACGGATCTACGAGCAGTACTTC
TRBV19	many	NA	TRBJ1-4	CASRKVGDEKLFF	TGTGCCAGTAGGAAAGTTGGGGATGAAAAACTGTTTTTT
TRBV10-3	many	TRBD1	TRBJ2-1	CAIASRPGTGPIRGYEQFF	TGTGCCATCGCCTCGAGACCCGGGACAGGTCCTATACGGGGGTATGAGCAGTTCTTC
TRBV6-1	NA	NA	TRBJ1-2	CASSEELWGYTF	TGTGCCAGCAGTGAAGAGCTTTGGGGCTACACCTTC
TRBV28	NA	NA	TRBJ1-4	CASSLRNEKLFF	TGTGCCAGCAGTTTAAGGAATGAAAAACTGTTTTTT
TRBV28	many	NA	TRBJ2-7	CASSSGQHYEQYF	TGTGCCAGCAGTTCCGGACAGCACTACGAGCAGTACTTC
TRBV6-6	many	NA	TRBJ2-7	CATRNSGGGYEQYF	TGTGCCACGAGGAACTCGGGCGGAGGCTACGAGCAGTACTTC
TRBV9	many	TRBD1	TRBJ2-7	CASSVGQGAGEQYF	TGTGCCAGCAGCGTAGGACAGGGGGCCGGCGAGCAGTACTTC
TRBV11-2	NA	NA	TRBJ2-5	CASSPASIRGGETQYF	TGTGCCAGCAGCCCCGCATCCATCAGGGGGGGAGAGACCCAGTACTTC
TRBV7-3	many	NA	TRBJ2-3	CASSSAGGTDTQYF	TGTGCCAGCAGCTCAGCGGGCGGCACAGATACGCAGTATTTT
TRBV19	many	NA	TRBJ1-2	CASGQAKWGYTF	TGTGCCAGCGGGCAAGCCAAGTGGGGCTACACCTTC
TRBV2	many	NA	TRBJ2-1	CASSEGRGRKRNEQFF	TGTGCCAGCAGTGAGGGGCGGGGCAGGAAGAGGAATGAGCAGTTCTTC
TRBV20-1	many	TRBD2	TRBJ2-1	CSARGAGGYDEQFF	TGCAGTGCTAGAGGGGCGGGAGGCTACGATGAGCAGTTCTTC
TRBV19	few	NA	TRBJ2-2	CASSDGNTGELFF	TGTGCCAGTAGTGACGGGAACACCGGGGAGCTGTTTTTT
TRBV19	many	NA	TRBJ2-3	CATQGSIVADTQYF	TGTGCCACCCAGGGTAGTATCGTGGCAGATACGCAGTATTTT
TRBV10-3	NA	TRBD2	TRBJ2-1	CAISNSGRDEQFF	TGTGCCATCAGTAATAGCGGGAGAGATGAGCAGTTCTTC
TRBV2	NA	NA	TRBJ2-3	CASSGTGSFTDTQYF	TGTGCCAGCAGTGGCACAGGGTCTTTCACAGATACGCAGTATTTT
TRBV6-1	many	NA	TRBJ1-3	CAAAPSSGNTIYF	TGTGCCGCCGCGCCTAGCTCTGGAAACACCATATATTTT
TRBV6-1	many	TRBD1	TRBJ2-1	CASSINRGELSNEQFF	TGTGCCAGCAGTATAAACAGGGGAGAGTTATCCAATGAGCAGTTCTTC
TRBV19	many	TRBD1	TRBJ2-7	CASTPGTGFVEQYF	TGTGCCAGTACCCCCGGGACAGGGTTTGTCGAGCAGTACTTC
TRBV9	many	NA	TRBJ2-1	CASSVDDASSYNEQFF	TGTGCCAGCAGCGTAGACGATGCAAGCTCCTACAATGAGCAGTTCTTC
TRBV2	NA	NA	TRBJ2-4	CASSPYRVQNIQYF	TGTGCCAGCAGTCCATACAGGGTCCAAAACATTCAGTACTTC
TRBV10-2	many	NA	TRBJ1-4	CASYFNEKLFF	TGCGCCAGCTACTTTAACGAAAAACTGTTTTTT
TRBV27	many	TRBD1	TRBJ2-7	CASSYNRGLEQYF	TGTGCCAGCAGTTATAACAGGGGGCTCGAGCAGTACTTC
TRBV7-3	many	NA	TRBJ2-2	CASSPTVNTGELFF	TGTGCCAGCAGCCCGACAGTGAACACCGGGGAGCTGTTTTTT
TRBV9	many	NA	TRBJ1-4	CASSPGRANEKLFF	TGTGCCAGCAGCCCGGGGAGGGCTAATGAAAAACTGTTTTTT
TRBV27	few	TRBD1	TRBJ2-2	CASGFGQGVSGELFF	TGTGCCAGCGGGTTTGGACAGGGGGTATCCGGGGAGCTGTTTTTT
TRBV9	many	NA	TRBJ2-1	CASSVVGRGSSYNEQFF	TGTGCCAGCAGCGTAGTGGGTAGGGGGAGCTCCTACAATGAGCAGTTCTTC
TRBV10-2	many	NA	TRBJ1-4	CASRATNEKLFF	TGCGCCAGTCGTGCAACTAATGAAAAACTGTTTTTT
TRBV2	many	TRBD1	TRBJ1-2	CASRPPGQGYGYTF	TGTGCCAGCAGGCCCCCGGGACAGGGATATGGCTACACCTTC
TRBV30	NA	TRBD1	TRBJ2-1	CAWSTGGLQFF	TGTGCCTGGAGCACAGGGGGCTTACAGTTCTTC
TRBV6-1	many	TRBD1	TRBJ2-1	CASSPGTGVRSYNEQFF	TGTGCCAGCAGCCCCGGGACAGGGGTTCGCTCCTACAATGAGCAGTTCTTC
TRBV2	many	NA	TRBJ2-2	CATRPGTNTGELFF	TGTGCCACAAGACCTGGGACGAACACCGGGGAGCTGTTTTTT
TRBV7-9	many	NA	TRBJ2-7	CASSLAELTYEQYF	TGTGCCAGCAGCTTAGCGGAGCTGACCTACGAGCAGTACTTC
TRBV5-5	many	NA	TRBJ1-5	CASSLAGLSNQPQHF	TGTGCCAGCAGCTTGGCGGGACTCAGCAATCAGCCCCAGCATTTT
TRBV6-1	NA	NA	TRBJ2-4	CASSEAETPPYF	TGTGCCAGCAGTGAAGCGGAGACGCCCCCGTACTTC
TRBV6-5	many	NA	TRBJ2-1	CASSRLRGYGNEQFF	TGTGCCAGCAGTCGCCTTCGGGGGTATGGAAATGAGCAGTTCTTC
TRBV5-5	many	NA	TRBJ1-3	CASSLSGGDSGNTIYF	TGTGCCAGCAGCTTGTCCGGGGGAGACTCTGGAAACACCATATATTTT
TRBV6-1	many	NA	TRBJ2-1	CASNYVPGASYNEQFF	TGTGCCAGCAACTACGTCCCCGGTGCCTCCTACAATGAGCAGTTCTTC
TRBV28	NA	TRBD2	TRBJ2-5	CASRTLAGEETQYF	TGTGCCAGCAGAACTCTAGCGGGAGAAGAGACCCAGTACTTC